This T cell receptor (beta chain) was captured by sequencing in a study of blood T cell repertoires in COVID-19. The wider study: Sample material is recorded as cDNA or gDNA derived from T cells, B-cell-depleted T cells, or PBMCs.

Per the authors' pipeline: Amplification from reference gene primers served as the basis for estimated nucleated cell counts. Here immunoSEQ multiplex PCR was the method, and the copy in TCRdb shows in-frame clones only, minus some. D and trimming were read from the DNA, whereas the V and J calls and clone size are those reported in that table. The data contain about 210,000 clones, 75% to 85% of them singletons. Germline CDR1 and CDR2: LGHNA and YSLEER. This CDR3 has 15 amino acids. V lost 4 bases and J lost 2; bases outside the gene matches: 7. Sequencing was performed on peripheral blood. The TCR comes from a human donor in a cohort sampled during active COVID-19. The chain combines TRBV4-3 with TRBJ2-5; 7 bases line up with TRBD1. The CDR3 nucleotides are TGCGCCAGCAGCCCCCACCCGGGACAGCAAGAGACCCAGTACTTC. As protein: CASSPHPGQQETQYF.